The rows below give T cell receptor beta chains drawn from one sample of a study of T cell repertoires in cytomegalovirus infection. No antigen has been assigned to these receptors. In TCRdb, the reads were re-called with MiXCR into one record per CDR3 protein. The table lists around 750,000 distinct CDR3 sequences, approximately 29% of them singletons. The sample here was cultured CD8+ T cells from PBMCs, taken from culture after CMV antigen stimulation. These receptors were collected from a human donor in good health (CMV status not recorded). Some clones in this sample may be carry-over from other donors' samples. Each CDR3 is given with its conserved first and last residue. A D gene is named only where the DNA matches it firmly. Size is omitted from some rows. Given values are once, few, many or a class for expanded clones.

J gene: TRBJ2-1; clone size: few; CDR3 length: 16; D gene: TRBD2; V gene: TRBV6-1; CDR3 protein: CASSDPRTSAYNEQFF; CDR3 DNA: TGTGCCAGCAGTGACCCCCGGACTAGCGCCTACAATGAGCAGTTCTTC
J gene: TRBJ2-1; clone size: .; CDR3 length: 16; D gene: .; V gene: TRBV4-1; CDR3 protein: CASSQDFGGPHNEQFF; CDR3 DNA: TGCGCCAGCAGCCAAGATTTTGGGGGACCGCACAATGAGCAGTTCTTC
J gene: TRBJ1-5; clone size: .; CDR3 length: 15; D gene: .; V gene: TRBV6-6; CDR3 protein: CASSYSDGRNQPQHF; CDR3 DNA: TGTGCCAGCAGTTACTCCGACGGACGCAATCAGCCCCAGCATTTT
J gene: TRBJ1-6; clone size: few; CDR3 length: 14; D gene: .; V gene: TRBV6-2/TRBV6-3; CDR3 protein: CASSYAWERSPLHF; CDR3 DNA: TGTGCCAGCAGTTACGCCTGGGAAAGGTCACCCCTCCACTTT
J gene: TRBJ1-5; clone size: few; CDR3 length: 15; D gene: .; V gene: TRBV19; CDR3 protein: CASSIGGPMDKPQHF; CDR3 DNA: TGTGCCAGTAGTATAGGGGGACCGATGGACAAGCCCCAGCATTTT
J gene: TRBJ2-1; clone size: .; CDR3 length: 16; D gene: TRBD2; V gene: TRBV7-6; CDR3 protein: CASSRWTSGGYNEQFF; CDR3 DNA: TGTGCCAGCAGCCGATGGACTAGCGGGGGTTACAATGAGCAGTTCTTC
J gene: TRBJ2-7; clone size: many; CDR3 length: 14; D gene: .; V gene: TRBV27; CDR3 protein: CASSLLGGTYEQYF; CDR3 DNA: TGTGCCAGCAGCTTATTGGGCGGCACCTACGAGCAGTACTTC
J gene: TRBJ2-1; clone size: few; CDR3 length: 19; D gene: TRBD1; V gene: TRBV19; CDR3 protein: CASSIGTGDYARKYNEQFF; CDR3 DNA: TGTGCCAGTAGTATAGGGACAGGGGACTACGCGAGGAAATACAATGAGCAGTTCTTC
J gene: TRBJ2-1; clone size: .; CDR3 length: 15; D gene: .; V gene: TRBV4-1; CDR3 protein: CASSQVHSSVNEQFF; CDR3 DNA: TGCGCCAGCAGCCAAGTGCACTCTAGCGTGAATGAGCAGTTCTTC
J gene: TRBJ1-1; clone size: .; CDR3 length: 13; D gene: TRBD1; V gene: TRBV3-1; CDR3 protein: CASTRDSYTEAFF; CDR3 DNA: TGTGCCAGCACCCGGGACAGTTACACTGAAGCTTTCTTT
J gene: TRBJ1-4; clone size: many; CDR3 length: 14; D gene: .; V gene: TRBV6-5; CDR3 protein: CASSYSQLGEKLFF; CDR3 DNA: TGTGCCAGCAGTTACAGTCAGCTGGGAGAAAAACTGTTTTTT
J gene: TRBJ1-1; clone size: few; CDR3 length: 14; D gene: .; V gene: TRBV27; CDR3 protein: CASRPNRVNTEAFF; CDR3 DNA: TGTGCCAGCAGGCCAAACAGGGTGAACACTGAAGCTTTCTTT
J gene: TRBJ2-3; clone size: many; CDR3 length: 16; D gene: TRBD2; V gene: TRBV7-8; CDR3 protein: CASSLASGGPADTQYF; CDR3 DNA: TGTGCCAGCAGCTTGGCTAGCGGGGGTCCGGCAGATACGCAGTATTTT
J gene: TRBJ1-2; clone size: .; CDR3 length: 15; D gene: TRBD1; V gene: TRBV5-6; CDR3 protein: CASSWDRGLDYGYTF; CDR3 DNA: TGTGCCAGCAGCTGGGACAGGGGGCTGGACTATGGCTACACCTTC
J gene: TRBJ2-1; clone size: .; CDR3 length: 14; D gene: .; V gene: TRBV28; CDR3 protein: CASSFTEGSNEQFF; CDR3 DNA: TGTGCCAGCAGTTTTACAGAGGGGTCCAATGAGCAGTTCTTC
J gene: TRBJ1-1; clone size: .; CDR3 length: 15; D gene: .; V gene: TRBV10-2; CDR3 protein: CASSIAQGMNTEAFF; CDR3 DNA: TGCGCCAGCAGTATCGCTCAGGGCATGAACACTGAAGCTTTCTTT
J gene: TRBJ2-1; clone size: few; CDR3 length: 16; D gene: .; V gene: TRBV6-6; CDR3 protein: CASSYSIGLSGDEQFF; CDR3 DNA: TGTGCCAGCAGTTACTCGATCGGCCTCTCTGGGGATGAGCAGTTCTTC
J gene: TRBJ2-1; clone size: .; CDR3 length: 13; D gene: .; V gene: TRBV6-5; CDR3 protein: CASSFAAGNEQFF; CDR3 DNA: TGTGCCAGCAGTTTTGCGGCGGGCAATGAGCAGTTCTTC
J gene: TRBJ2-3; clone size: .; CDR3 length: 15; D gene: TRBD1; V gene: TRBV7-4; CDR3 protein: CASSRDRGQENTQYF; CDR3 DNA: TGTGCCAGCAGCCGTGACAGGGGGCAGGAGAATACGCAGTATTTT
J gene: TRBJ2-1; clone size: many; CDR3 length: 16; D gene: TRBD2; V gene: TRBV7-8; CDR3 protein: CASSLRLAGLYNEQFF; CDR3 DNA: TGTGCCAGCAGCTTACGACTAGCGGGGCTTTACAATGAGCAGTTCTTC
J gene: TRBJ2-2; clone size: few; CDR3 length: 14; D gene: .; V gene: TRBV28; CDR3 protein: CASSPPGADGELFF; CDR3 DNA: TGTGCCAGCAGTCCCCCGGGGGCGGACGGGGAGCTGTTTTTT
J gene: TRBJ2-3; clone size: .; CDR3 length: 15; D gene: TRBD2; V gene: TRBV12-5; CDR3 protein: CASGLVTSGTDTQYF; CDR3 DNA: TGTGCTAGTGGTTTGGTGACTAGCGGCACAGATACGCAGTATTTT
J gene: TRBJ2-1; clone size: .; CDR3 length: 15; D gene: .; V gene: TRBV7-8; CDR3 protein: CTSSLGWGHWDEQFF; CDR3 DNA: TGTACCAGCAGCTTGGGTTGGGGGCATTGGGATGAGCAGTTCTTC
J gene: TRBJ2-1; clone size: few; CDR3 length: 12; D gene: .; V gene: TRBV2; CDR3 protein: CASSETYNEQFF; CDR3 DNA: TGTGCCAGCAGCGAGACCTACAATGAGCAGTTCTTC
J gene: TRBJ2-4; clone size: few; CDR3 length: 14; D gene: .; V gene: TRBV10-3; CDR3 protein: CAISEEGSSYIQYF; CDR3 DNA: TGTGCCATCAGTGAGGAGGGCAGTAGCTACATTCAGTACTTC
J gene: TRBJ1-2; clone size: many; CDR3 length: 13; D gene: .; V gene: TRBV7-9; CDR3 protein: CASRPGRNYGYTF; CDR3 DNA: TGTGCCAGCAGGCCCGGACGGAACTATGGCTACACCTTC
J gene: TRBJ1-1; clone size: few; CDR3 length: 13; D gene: .; V gene: TRBV4-1; CDR3 protein: CASSPQLNTEAFF; CDR3 DNA: TGCGCCAGCAGCCCCCAGTTGAACACTGAAGCTTTCTTT